These 31 T cell receptor beta chains were sequenced from one sample in a study of T-cell memory formation after mild COVID-19. TCRdb analysed the 5' RACE reads with MiXCR anew, one entry per CDR3 protein. This sample has about 190,000 distinct CDR3 sequences; about 11% occur once, and the top ten carry approximately 3%. Sequenced input: PBMCs or a T cell subset sorted from them (not recorded which). These receptors originate from a man younger than 30 who had mild COVID-19 (a few samples of this study predate the infection). Cell type and time point are not known.

This clonotype was recorded a few times. The CDR3 here is CASSPRSGGLEQYF. In DNA, the CDR3 is TGTGCCAGCTCACCCCGGTCAGGGGGCCTCGAGCAGTACTTC. The chain couples TRBV18 to TRBJ2-7; TRBD1 matches 8 bases. Germline trimming cut 3 bases from V and 6 bases from J; bases unmatched to any gene: 7. Per the germline V gene, CDR1 is KGHSH and CDR2 is LQKENI. There are 14 residues in the CDR3.

This clonotype appeared many times. The V gene is TRBV24-1, the J gene TRBJ2-1; 9 positions agree with TRBD1. The germline V gene has CDR1 KGHDR and CDR2 SFDVKD. This CDR3 is 17 amino acids long. J gave up 9 bases and V 8 bases, and 19 bases lay outside the gene matches. The CDR3 loop is CATTEGGDRGTHPEQFF. CDR3 nucleotides: TGTGCCACCACCGAAGGAGGCGACAGGGGGACCCATCCTGAGCAGTTCTTC.

This clonotype was seen more than once but under ten times. The chain joins TRBV7-2 to TRBJ1-4; the D gene is possibly TRBD1 (6 bases). The germline V and J ends were trimmed by 2 bases and 11 bases, with 15 bases remaining between them. The length of the CDR3 is 14 residues. Germline CDR1 reads SGHTA; CDR2 reads FQGNSA. The CDR3 bases are TGTGCCAGCAGCTTAACAGGGAATGAGAGGAAACTGTTTTTT. Protein product: CASSLTGNERKLFF.

Only a few counts were recorded for this clonotype. The V and J genes are TRBV6-5 and TRBJ2-2; 8 nucleotides align to TRBD1. Germline CDR1 reads MNHEY; CDR2 reads SVGAGI. CDR3 length: 14 residues. Losses at the gene ends were 8 bases for V and 3 bases for J; bases not matched to a gene: 5. This chain's CDR3 is CASGDRGYTGELFF. CDR3 DNA sequence: TGTGCCAGCGGCGACAGGGGCTACACCGGGGAGCTGTTTTTT.

This clonotype occurred a few times. The genes are TRBV7-9 and TRBJ1-2; D gene uncertain. The CDR3 length is 13 residues. V was shortened by 4 bases and J by 4 bases, with 10 bases between the two germline ends. Germline CDR1 SEHNR, CDR2 FQNEAQ (reference sequence). DNA for the CDR3: TGTGCCAGCAGCTCAGATCGGATCTATGGCTACACCTTC. Protein: CASSSDRIYGYTF.

The rearrangement joins TRBV5-1 to TRBJ1-2; a weak D match, TRBD1 (5 bases). V was trimmed by 0 bases and J by 8 bases, leaving 14 bases between them. Germline V CDR1 and CDR2: SGHRS, YFSETQ. CDR3 length: 14 residues. CDR3 nucleotide sequence: TGCGCCAGCAGCTTGGCACTGGGGCGTGGAGGCTACACCTTC. Translating gives CASSLALGRGGYTF.

This clonotype was seen more than once but under ten times. The CDR3 region has the DNA TGCGCCAGCAGCCAAGAGTCCTTCAACACTGAAGCTTTCTTT. Its translation is CASSQESFNTEAFF. The chain is built from TRBV4-3 and TRBJ1-1, with D uncertain. Germline V CDR1 and CDR2: LGHNA, YSLEER. The CDR3 has 14 residues. Trimming removed 0 bases at V and 2 bases at J, with 7 bases between.

A few counts support this clonotype. This chain uses TRBV5-1 with TRBJ1-2, with a possible D match to TRBD1 (5 bases). CDR3 length: 17 residues. CDR1 and CDR2 from the germline V gene are SGHRS and YFSETQ. The V end was cut by 4 bases, the J end by 6 bases, with 25 bases between. The CDR3: CASSRTSDRHLPDGYTF. The CDR3 DNA reads TGCGCCAGCAGCCGAACATCAGACAGACACCTACCTGATGGCTACACCTTC. Filled out from reference TRBV5-1 and TRBJ1-2, the complete variable domain reads KAGVTQTPRYLIKTRGQQVTLSCSPISGHRSVSWYQQTPGQGLQFLFEYFSETQRNKGNFPGRFSGRQFSNSRSEMNVSTLELGDSALYLCASSRTSDRHLPDGYTFGSGTRLTVV.

The V and J genes are TRBV14 and TRBJ2-2; the match to TRBD2 covers 12 bases. Germline V gene data show CDR1 as SGHDN and CDR2 as FVKESK. There are 16 residues in the CDR3. With 4 bases clipped from V and 4 bases from J, the junction kept 4 bases outside the gene matches. CDR3 nucleotides: TGTGCCAGCAGCCGTCTACTAGCGGGGGGCACCGGGGAGCTGTTTTTT. Residues: CASSRLLAGGTGELFF.

This clonotype showed up just a few times. The rearrangement uses TRBV20-1 and TRBJ2-3; TRBD1 or TRBD2 may be the D gene (6 bases each). Between the trimmed V and J ends, which lost 3 bases and 3 bases, there was a span of 25 bases. Per germline, CDR1 DFQATT and CDR2 SNEGSKA (reference sequence). CDR3 length: 18 residues. The CDR3 loop reads CSARLPGSGAWVTDTQYF. CDR3 DNA sequence: TGCAGTGCTAGGTTACCCGGGTCGGGGGCATGGGTGACAGATACGCAGTATTTT.

This clonotype came up a few times. This rearrangement joins TRBV20-1 to TRBJ1-2; 10 nucleotides align to TRBD1. This CDR3 comprises 14 residues. With V trimmed by 5 bases and J by 3 bases, 6 bases remained unmatched. The germline V gene encodes CDR1 DFQATT and CDR2 SNEGSKA (reference sequence). This chain's CDR3 is CSARTGGLYYGYTF. For the CDR3, the DNA is TGCAGTGCTCGGACAGGGGGACTTTACTATGGCTACACCTTC.

This sequence joins TRBV7-8 and TRBJ2-5; TRBD2 agrees at 7 bases. The CDR3 contains 16 residues. Germline CDR1 reads SGHVS; CDR2 reads FQNEAQ. Trimming removed 5 bases from V and 1 base from J; junction bases left unmatched: 10. The CDR3 here is CASSPTRLAVQETQYF. CDR3 nucleotide sequence: TGTGCCAGCAGCCCCACGCGGCTAGCGGTCCAAGAGACCCAGTACTTC. Full variable domain (remainder filled in from reference TRBV7-8 and TRBJ2-5): GAGVSQSPRYKVAKRGQDVALRCDPISGHVSLFWYQQALGQGPEFLTYFQNEAQLDKSGLPSDRFFAERPEGSVSTLKIQRTQQEDSAVYLCASSPTRLAVQETQYFGPGTRLLVL.

This clonotype was counted a single time. The rearrangement joins TRBV2 to TRBJ2-2, with D uncertain. Germline values: CDR1 SNHLY, CDR2 FYNNEI. This CDR3 has 13 residues. Trimming shortened V by 2 bases and J by 4 bases, and 5 bases separated the two germline ends. The CDR3 DNA reads TGTGCCAGCAGTGAAAGGCGCACCGGGGAGCTGTTTTTT. It specifies CASSERRTGELFF.

This sequence joins TRBV7-9 and TRBJ1-3; unclear D gene. This CDR3 comprises 16 residues. Germline V gives CDR1 SEHNR, CDR2 FQNEAQ (reference sequence). V lost 4 bases and J 1 base, leaving 14 bases between the germline ends. The CDR3 sequence is CASSSVSASSGNTIYF. CDR3 coding DNA: TGTGCCAGCAGCTCCGTCAGCGCTTCTTCTGGAAACACCATATATTTT.

Many counts were recorded for this clonotype. This sequence joins TRBV4-3 and TRBJ2-1; possibly TRBD2 for D (6 bases). This CDR3 region has 17 residues. CDR1 and CDR2 (germline): LGHNA, YSLEER. Trimming stripped 0 bases from V and 4 bases from J, with 16 bases between. The CDR3, as DNA: TGCGCCAGCAGCCAAGAAGCGACTAGATGGGGATACAATGAGCAGTTCTTC. It encodes CASSQEATRWGYNEQFF.

This clonotype was seen more than once but under ten times. V usage is TRBV20-1 and J usage is TRBJ2-7; TRBD1 might be the D (5 bases). V was pared by 6 bases and J by 1 base, with 16 bases between. CDR3 length: 14 amino acids. Germline V lookup: CDR1 DFQATT, CDR2 SNEGSKA (reference sequence). The CDR3 region is CSAWSKRGSYEQYF. The CDR3 DNA is TGCAGTGCCTGGAGTAAAAGGGGTTCCTACGAGCAGTACTTC.

This clonotype was seen more than once but under ten times. The chain joins TRBV4-1 to TRBJ2-2, with TRBD1 as a possible D gene (6 bases). The ends were cut back, 8 bases at V and 2 bases at J, with 15 bases in the middle. The CDR3 loop spans 15 amino acids. CDR1 is MGHRA, CDR2 YSYEKL, per germline. CDR3 sequence reads: CASENRDINTGELFF. The CDR3 nucleotides read TGCGCCAGCGAGAACCGGGACATTAACACCGGGGAGCTGTTTTTT.

The CDR3 is CASSLAGYQETQYF. The DNA of the CDR3 is TGCGCCAGCAGCTTGGCCGGGTACCAAGAGACCCAGTACTTC. The J gene is TRBJ2-5, the V gene TRBV5-1; the D is unclear. Germline values: CDR1 SGHRS, CDR2 YFSETQ. V was trimmed by 0 bases and J by 0 bases, leaving 6 bases between them. The CDR3 loop spans 14 amino acids.

This clonotype has a handful of counts. The V gene is TRBV20-1, the J gene TRBJ2-2, with D unclear. The CDR3 length is 13 residues. CDR1 DFQATT and CDR2 SNEGSKA come from the germline V gene (reference sequence). Trimming removed 3 bases at V and 4 bases at J, with 9 bases between. Here the CDR3 reads CSASLAGTGELFF. The CDR3 DNA sequence: TGCAGTGCTAGCTTGGCAGGCACCGGGGAGCTGTTTTTT.

The CDR3 protein is CASSYSWGGSTQYF. In DNA, the CDR3 is TGTGCCAGCAGTTACTCATGGGGGGGCAGTACGCAGTATTTT. The chain employs TRBV6-2 or TRBV6-3 and TRBJ2-3, with D perhaps matching TRBD2 (7 bases). The CDR3 runs 14 residues. Deletions cut 0 bases from V and 8 bases from J, with 12 bases between. Germline CDR1 MNHEY, CDR2 SVGEGT.

This clonotype was counted many times. A read error may account for a junction end that differs from germline. The rearrangement links TRBV7-2 to TRBJ1-5; 7 bases are a match to TRBD1. Germline CDR1 and CDR2: SGHTA and FQGNSA. CDR3 length: 13 amino acids. The DNA of the CDR3 is TGTGCCAGCGGCTTGACAGGGAGTCAGCCCCAGCATTTT. Translated: CASGLTGSQPQHF.

The rearrangement links TRBV24-1 to TRBJ2-3; D is perhaps TRBD1 or TRBD2 (6 bases each). Germline loops: CDR1 KGHDR, CDR2 SFDVKD. The CDR3 extends over 13 amino acids. Trimming shortened V by 10 bases and J by 1 base, and 11 bases separated the two germline ends. CDR3 amino acids: CATEGDRTDTQYF. Written as DNA, the CDR3 is TGTGCCACGGAGGGGGACCGCACAGATACGCAGTATTTT.

This sequence joins TRBV11-2 and TRBJ2-7, with D maybe TRBD1 (6 bases). Germline V gene lookup returns CDR1 SGHAT and CDR2 FQNNGV. V lost 2 bases, J lost 5 bases, and 16 bases lay in between. The CDR3 is made up of 15 amino acids. The CDR3 protein is CASSLSPGAAHEQYF. DNA for the CDR3: TGTGCCAGCAGCTTATCGCCAGGGGCTGCCCACGAGCAGTACTTC.

In its sample, this clonotype was seen a few times. The CDR3 nucleotides read TGTGCCAGCAGCCAAGATCGGAGCGGGGGATATTACGAGCAGTACTTC. Its protein is CASSQDRSGGYYEQYF. The rearrangement uses TRBV4-2 and TRBJ2-7; TRBD2 matches 8 bases. The CDR3 runs to 16 residues. The ends lost 0 bases at V and 4 bases at J; junction bases unmatched: 8. In germline, CDR1 is LGHNA, CDR2 YNFKEQ.

The sample holds a few counts of this clonotype. The chain combines TRBV5-1 with TRBJ2-7; D might be TRBD1 or TRBD2, each matching 6 bases. Germline lookup yields CDR1 SGHRS and CDR2 YFSETQ. This CDR3 is 15 amino acids long. V dropped 4 bases and J dropped 3 bases, with 17 bases sitting between them. The CDR3 here is CASSRPGAESYEQYF. For the CDR3, the DNA is TGCGCCAGCAGCCGGCCGGGGGCAGAGAGCTACGAGCAGTACTTC.

This clonotype has more than one count but fewer than ten. As DNA, the CDR3 is TGTGCCAGCAGCTTCCGAAGGGATGGGGATACGCAGTATTTT. This codes for CASSFRRDGDTQYF. The chain carries TRBV9 and TRBJ2-3; D gene unclear. The germline V gene encodes CDR1 SGDLS and CDR2 YYNGEE. The CDR3 loop spans 14 amino acids. Trimming stripped 4 bases from V and 6 bases from J, with 15 bases between.

The table lists this clonotype with a few counts. The chain carries TRBV28 and TRBJ2-4, with D maybe TRBD2 (7 bases). CDR3 length equals 16 residues. Germline-derived CDR1 and CDR2 are MDHEN and SYDVKM. V gave up 2 bases and J gave up 7 bases, with 18 bases separating them. The CDR3 DNA sequence: TGTGCCAGCAGTTTAGGGGGGGCCGGCGGTGGGAACATTCAGTACTTC. Its translation is CASSLGGAGGGNIQYF.

J is TRBJ2-5 and V is TRBV7-9; D gene unclear. V lost 5 bases and J 1 base, leaving 14 bases between the germline ends. Per the germline V gene, CDR1 is SEHNR and CDR2 is FQNEAQ (reference sequence). This CDR3 spans 15 amino acids. CDR3 nucleotide sequence: TGTGCCAGCAGCCCGAGCCGGGTTCGCCAAGAGACCCAGTACTTC. As protein: CASSPSRVRQETQYF.

This clonotype came up a few times. This CDR3 reads CASRVTGTGAGELFF. The CDR3 nucleotides are TGCGCCAGCAGAGTGACCGGGACAGGGGCCGGGGAGCTGTTTTTT. The chain uses TRBV5-1 and TRBJ2-2; 10 bases fit TRBD1. Trimming removed 5 bases from V and 6 bases from J; junction bases left unmatched: 7. From germline, CDR1 is SGHRS and CDR2 YFSETQ. The CDR3 has 15 amino acids.

This clonotype has only a few counts. The chain recombines TRBV5-1 with TRBJ2-7, with TRBD1 matching over 7 bases. Germline assignment: CDR1 SGHRS and CDR2 YFSETQ. Unmatched junction bases numbered 12, after V lost 0 bases and J lost 3 bases. This CDR3 is built from 17 residues. In DNA, the CDR3 is TGCGCCAGCAGCTTGGCACTCCGGGACAGAGCCCTCTACGAGCAGTACTTC. This codes for CASSLALRDRALYEQYF.

The chain combines TRBV29-1 with TRBJ2-1; tentative D call: TRBD2 (5 bases). Germline V gene data show CDR1 as SQVTM and CDR2 as ANQGSEA. The ends were cut back, 6 bases at V and 0 bases at J, with 12 bases in the middle. The CDR3 has 14 residues. The CDR3 here is CSVEDLSSYNEQFF. DNA of the CDR3: TGCAGCGTCGAGGACTTAAGCTCCTACAATGAGCAGTTCTTC.